This T cell receptor (beta chain) originates from a study of blood T cell repertoires in COVID-19. J lost 4 bases, V lost 2 bases, and 9 bases had no gene match. The germline CDR1 and CDR2 sequences are KGHDR and SFDVKD. This CDR3 contains 16 residues. Profiling relied on immunoSEQ multiplex PCR, and the TCRdb table lists in-frame clones only, not all of them. The table shows over 150,000 clones, with 80% to 85% occurring only once. The receptor was isolated from a young man with active or convalescent COVID-19. This rearrangement joins TRBV24-1 to TRBJ2-5; 7 bases match TRBD1. The material sequenced was peripheral blood. The CDR3: CATSDWGTAPGETQYF. CDR3 bases: TGTGCCACCAGTGATTGGGGGACAGCTCCGGGAGAGACCCAGTACTTC.